What follows are 15 T cell receptor beta chains derived from one specimen sequenced in a study of cytomegalovirus exposure and HLA in healthy donors. PCR involved 60 Vbeta and 13 Jbeta primers. Sequencing was performed with immunoSEQ multiplex PCR; in TCRdb, only in-frame clones are kept and a portion is missing. The sample has approximately 120,000 clones, around 82% seen once. The sample taken for sequencing was PBMCs. The receptors stem from a man aged 40-55 years in good health and CMV-seronegative.

The chain employs TRBV28 and TRBJ2-1; D possibly corresponds to TRBD2 (5 bases). CDR1 MDHEN and CDR2 SYDVKM come from the germline V gene. This CDR3 spans 17 amino acids. V lost 5 bases and J 2 bases, leaving 19 bases between the germline ends. CDR3 residues: CASSLSLGPRAYNEQFF. The CDR3 region has the DNA TGTGCCAGCAGTCTGTCTTTAGGACCGAGGGCCTACAATGAGCAGTTCTTC.

The chain is built from TRBV18 and TRBJ2-1; D is ambiguous. Trimming stripped 2 bases from V and 3 bases from J, with 11 bases between. Germline lookup yields CDR1 KGHSH and CDR2 LQKENI. The CDR3 runs 15 residues. CDR3 protein: CASSPLLPGYNEQFF. The CDR3 region has the DNA TGTGCCAGCTCACCATTACTCCCCGGCTACAATGAGCAGTTCTTC.

This sequence joins TRBV28 and TRBJ1-5; 9 bases agree with TRBD1. The CDR3 contains 15 residues. Looked up from germline, CDR1 is MDHEN and CDR2 is SYDVKM. Trimming removed 11 bases from V and 7 bases from J; junction bases left unmatched: 15. For the CDR3, the DNA is TGTGCCGGAGCTAACCTCGGGACAGGGCCCCAGCCCCAGCATTTT. The encoded protein is CAGANLGTGPQPQHF. The full variable domain, in which reference TRBV28 and TRBJ1-5 provide the parts outside the CDR3, is DVKVTQSSRYLVKRTGEKVFLECVQDMDHENMFWYRQDPGLGLRLIYFSYDVKMKEKGDIPEGYSVSREKKERFSLILESASTNQTSMYLCAGANLGTGPQPQHFGDGTRLSIL.

The chain employs TRBV5-3 and TRBJ2-6; perhaps TRBD1 as D (5 bases). TRBV5-3 has ORF status, its function being uncertain. The CDR3 is 18 residues long. Trimming removed 0 bases at V and 0 bases at J, with 13 bases between. CDR3 loop: CARSLDRHFPSGANVLTF. The CDR3 region has the DNA TGTGCCAGAAGCTTGGACAGGCATTTTCCCTCTGGGGCCAACGTCCTGACTTTC.

This clone was observed a handful of times. The chain links TRBV6-5 to TRBJ1-1; 7 bases fit TRBD1. Germline-derived CDR1 and CDR2 are MNHEY and SVGAGI. After removal of 5 bases from V and 4 bases from J, the junction contained 7 bases not matched to a gene. The CDR3 is 14 amino acids. CDR3 sequence (DNA): TGTGCCAGCAGTGATAGGGACAGCCTCACTGAAGCTTTCTTT. It is translated as CASSDRDSLTEAFF.

V and J are TRBV20-1 and TRBJ1-2; 7 bases match TRBD1. In germline, CDR1 is DFQATT, CDR2 SNEGSKA (reference sequence). This CDR3 comprises 11 residues. The CDR3 coding sequence is TGCAGGGGAACAGGGGACGATGGCTACACCTTC. Protein sequence: CRGTGDDGYTF.

V and J are TRBV11-3 and TRBJ1-5, with D unclear. V was trimmed by 6 bases and J by 0 bases, leaving 27 bases between them. Germline V CDR1 and CDR2: SGHNT, YENEEA. The CDR3 runs 20 residues. The CDR3 DNA sequence: TGTGCCAGCAGGGGTCACGACATCACCCCAACACTGTGTAGCAATCAGCCCCAGCATTTT. It is translated as CASRGHDITPTLCSNQPQHF.

V gene TRBV18 combines with J gene TRBJ1-2; D gene unclear. The V end was cut by 3 bases, the J end by 6 bases, with 11 bases between. This CDR3 contains 13 residues. In germline, CDR1 is KGHSH, CDR2 LQKENI. The CDR3 region is CASSPERLHGYTF. CDR3 DNA sequence: TGTGCCAGCTCACCGGAAAGACTTCATGGCTACACCTTC.

This clone showed up just a few times. CDR3 sequence: CASSLNDRNTQTSRQNFYGYTF. The CDR3 DNA is TGCGCCAGCAGTTTAAACGACAGGAACACCCAAACAAGCCGCCAAAACTTCTATGGCTACACCTTC. This chain links TRBV10-1 with TRBJ1-2, with D maybe TRBD1 (6 bases). Trimming shortened V by 5 bases and J by 4 bases, and 38 bases separated the two germline ends. This CDR3 comprises 22 residues. Germline V gene data show CDR1 as WNHNN and CDR2 as SYGVQD (reference sequence).

The chain has TRBV7-2 and TRBJ1-5; the D gene is possibly TRBD1 (5 bases). The length of the CDR3 is 14 residues. Per the germline V gene, CDR1 is SGHTA and CDR2 is FQGNSA. V gave up 5 bases and J gave up 3 bases, with 11 bases separating them. The CDR3 region has the DNA TGTGCCAGCAGCCTGGGGGGTAACAATCAGCCCCAGCATTTT. This codes for CASSLGGNNQPQHF.

J is TRBJ1-6 and V is TRBV5-4, with a possible D match to TRBD1 (5 bases). Per the germline V gene, CDR1 is SGHNT and CDR2 is YYREEE (reference sequence). V lost 3 bases to trimming and J lost 8 bases, with 15 bases between them. CDR3 length: 15 residues. CDR3 sequence: CASSYGTGGDSPLHF. Here the CDR3 DNA reads TGTGCCAGCAGCTACGGGACTGGAGGCGATTCACCCCTCCACTTT.

The chain is built from TRBV19 and TRBJ2-7, with TRBD1 as a possible D gene (7 bases). Germline V gene lookup returns CDR1 LNHDA and CDR2 SQIVND (reference sequence). Trimming took 3 bases from V and 1 from J, leaving 13 bases between them. CDR3 length: 15 amino acids. This CDR3 reads CASSIQGGDSYEQYF. DNA of the CDR3: TGTGCCAGTAGTATTCAGGGGGGCGATTCCTACGAGCAGTACTTC.

In this sample, this clone turned up a few times. The chain joins TRBV28 to TRBJ2-3; 12 nucleotides line up with TRBD2. The CDR3 has 17 residues. Germline lookup yields CDR1 MDHEN and CDR2 SYDVKM. After removal of 5 bases from V and 4 bases from J, the junction contained 10 bases not matched to a gene. The CDR3 region has the DNA TGTGCCAGCAGTACCCACGCTAGCGGGGGGGTCGCAGATACGCAGTATTTT. Residues: CASSTHASGGVADTQYF.

The V gene is TRBV6-6, the J gene TRBJ2-5; TRBD1 matches at 10 bases. The germline V gene has CDR1 MNHNY and CDR2 SVGAGI (reference sequence). Losses at the gene ends were 7 bases for V and 10 bases for J; bases not matched to a gene: 6. The CDR3 is made up of 12 amino acids. The CDR3 DNA reads as TGTGCCAGCACAGGGACAGGGGAAGGCCAGTACTTC. The encoded protein is CASTGTGEGQYF.

The chain recombines TRBV7-3 with TRBJ2-3, with a tentative D call TRBD1 (6 bases). The germline gives CDR1 SGHTA, CDR2 FQGTGA. CDR3 length: 14 amino acids. The V and J ends lost 1 base and 5 bases respectively, with 10 bases between them. The CDR3 coding sequence is TGTGCCAGCAGCTTAAGGGGGCCGATAGATACGCAGTATTTT. Amino acid sequence: CASSLRGPIDTQYF. The full variable domain, with the rest looked up from reference TRBV7-3 and TRBJ2-3, is GAGVSQTPSNKVTEKGKYVELRCDPISGHTALYWYRQSLGQGPEFLIYFQGTGAADDSGLPNDRFFAVRPEGSVSTLKIQRTERGDSAVYLCASSLRGPIDTQYFGPGTRLTVL.